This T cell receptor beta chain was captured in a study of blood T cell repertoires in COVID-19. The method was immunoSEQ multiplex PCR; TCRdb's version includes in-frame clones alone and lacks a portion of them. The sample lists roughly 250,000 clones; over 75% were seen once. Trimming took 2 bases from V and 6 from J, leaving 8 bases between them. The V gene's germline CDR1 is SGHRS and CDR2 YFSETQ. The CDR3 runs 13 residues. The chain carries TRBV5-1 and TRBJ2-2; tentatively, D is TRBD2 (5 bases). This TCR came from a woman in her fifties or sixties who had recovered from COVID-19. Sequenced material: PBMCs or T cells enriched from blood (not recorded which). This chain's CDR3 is CASSFREAGELFF. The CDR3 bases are TGCGCCAGCAGCTTTCGGGAAGCCGGGGAGCTGTTTTTT.